This TCR beta chain was found in a study of T cell changes during pregnancy in multiple sclerosis. V lost 5 bases to trimming and J lost 1 base; unmatched junction nucleotides: 7. The CDR3 loop spans 16 amino acids. Per the germline V gene, CDR1 is PRHDT and CDR2 is FYEKMQ (reference sequence). Using immunoSEQ multiplex PCR, the repertoire was profiled, and TCRdb retains in-frame clones only, with some absent. The sample lists tens of thousands of clones, roughly 93% occurring once. Sample: CD8+ T cells from peripheral blood mononuclear cells, taken in the second trimester of pregnancy. The rearrangement links TRBV13 to TRBJ2-5, with 10 nucleotides matching TRBD2. The sequence derives from a female donor with multiple sclerosis, enrolled in a pregnancy study. The CDR3 coding sequence is TGTGCCAGCAGCCCCCGCGGACTAGCGGCCCAAGAGACCCAGTACTTC. Translation: CASSPRGLAAQETQYF.